This TCR beta chain was obtained from a study of blood T cell repertoires in COVID-19. Study-level information: Material from acute and convalescent COVID-19 was sourced from the United States, Italy and Spain. From T cells, B-cell-depleted T cells, or PBMCs came the material, which was cDNA or gDNA.

Method: immunoSEQ multiplex PCR; TCRdb's copy keeps in-frame clones and lacks some. The sample contains around 220,000 clones, about 88% of which appear only once. V gave up 3 bases and J gave up 4 bases; unmatched junction bases: 5. The CDR3 has 14 residues. Germline values: CDR1 LNHDA, CDR2 SQIVND (reference sequence). The sequenced sample consisted of peripheral blood. The rearrangement uses TRBV19 and TRBJ1-2, with 7 nucleotides matching TRBD1. This receptor was taken from a middle-aged man with active or convalescent COVID-19. CDR3 in amino acids: CASSIGQGVYGYTF. The CDR3, as DNA: TGTGCCAGTAGTATTGGCCAGGGGGTCTATGGCTACACCTTC.